This T cell receptor beta chain emerged from a study of T cell repertoires in cytomegalovirus infection. On the study more broadly: CMV infection and matching HLA type were both indicated by public TCR beta signatures. Overall study results and limits: Clonotype analysis showed dominance of the ex vivo response by HLA-C-restricted CMV-specific TCR beta clonotypes.

A single record per CDR3 protein comes from TCRdb applying MiXCR to the reads. There are fewer than 650,000 distinct CDR3 sequences in the sample; 40% occur only once, and about half lies in the top ten. Germline V gives CDR1 MNHNS, CDR2 SASEGT. This CDR3 spans 15 amino acids. V lost 5 bases, J lost 3 bases, and 13 bases lay in between. A remark on this clonotype: Antigen unknown.

The V call is TRBV6-1, the J call TRBJ2-2; a weak D match, TRBD1 (8 bases). The TCR originated in a human donor in good health (CMV status not recorded). Some clones in this sample may be carry-over from other donors' samples. The input for sequencing was cultured PBMCs, taken from culture after CMV antigen stimulation. CDR3 region: CASSQTGGDTGELFF. The CDR3 nucleotides read TGTGCCAGCAGTCAAACAGGGGGGGACACCGGGGAGCTGTTTTTT.